This T cell receptor (beta chain) was recorded in a study of T cell responses to AZD1222 COVID-19 vaccine. Study-level results: Donors were chiefly white British, with a greater number of females, and clonal diversity was perhaps underestimated.

TCRdb keeps only in-frame clones here, not all; method: immunoSEQ multiplex PCR. The sample lists more than 85,000 clones, less than 85% seen once, with 12% to 15% in the top ten. The CDR3 runs 14 residues. CDR1 is SGHRS and CDR2 is YFSETQ in the germline V gene. V lost 4 bases and J 0 bases, leaving 11 bases between the germline ends. This clone was seen a single time. Its antigen is undetermined. The genes are TRBV5-1 and TRBJ2-7; D gene unclear. Sequenced material: peripheral blood, taken 28 days after the second AZD1222 dose. This sequence originates from an adult who received the AZD1222 COVID-19 vaccine. CDR3 sequence reads: CASSVRTGSYEQYF. In DNA form, the CDR3 reads TGCGCCAGCAGCGTGAGGACGGGCTCCTACGAGCAGTACTTC.